The present T cell receptor beta chain was sequenced within a study of shared clonotypes between healthy human individuals. Across the study: The plates for each donor numbered three CD4 naive, three CD4 memory, two CD8 naive and one CD8 memory. Study findings and constraints: Researchers sampled only blood; tissue repertoires likely differ.

In the authors' methods: ImmunoSEQ sequences covered only the junction and lacked quality scores; filtering therefore differed. Libraries were prepared by immunoSEQ multiplex PCR; TCRdb keeps only in-frame clonotypes and omits some of them. That table gives V, J and clone size, and the DNA gave D and trimming. The data show some 2.3 million clones, about 92% seen once. The V end lost 2 bases, the J end lost 5 bases, and 13 bases lay between the germline ends. Germline-derived CDR1 and CDR2 are SGHRS and YFSETQ. This CDR3 is built from 14 residues. Each donor was a Caucasian adult residing in Nashville, Tennessee. About this clone itself: The antigen is undetermined.

Sequencing input: naive CD4+ T cells from PBMCs. Subset denoted: CD45RA+ positively selected. This sequence originates from a man younger than 30 in good health. Some clones in this sample may be carry-over from other donors' samples. The chain is built from TRBV5-1 and TRBJ2-5; maybe TRBD2 (6 bases). The CDR3 nucleotides are TGCGCCAGCAGCTTAGGCGGGGTAACGGAGACCCAGTACTTC. Encoded protein: CASSLGGVTETQYF.